These T cell receptor beta chains were read from a single sample in a study of CD4 and CD8 cells across lung adenocarcinoma regions. Each CDR3 protein is one row after TCRdb ran MiXCR on the PCR reads. This sample yields around 27,000 distinct CDR3 sequences, of which roughly half are seen a single time; 48% belongs to the top ten. The sample taken for sequencing was CD8+ T cells from the center of a lung tumor. The receptors here all came from a male donor with lung adenocarcinoma. The CD4 and CD8 labels of this study may be unreliable. The CDR3 runs from the conserved cysteine through the conserved F or W. The D gene is left open where the match is weak. Not all rows give a size; the values are once, few, many and, for expanded clones, a class.

j_call | d_call | v_call | clone_size | cdr3_aa | cdr3_nt
TRBJ2-3 | - | TRBV6-1 | medium-sized | CASAQPDTQYF | TGTGCCAGCGCCCAGCCAGATACGCAGTATTTT
TRBJ2-5 | TRBD1 | TRBV6-5 | - | CASSSFRDRASEQYF | TGTGCCAGCAGTTCATTCCGGGACAGGGCAAGTGAGCAGTACTTC
TRBJ1-5 | TRBD1 | TRBV27 | - | CASSSDPTGWRDQPHHF | TGTGCCAGCAGTTCGGATCCGACAGGGTGGCGCGATCAGCCCCACCACTTT
TRBJ2-7 | - | TRBV10-2 | - | CASAGPWGRAPDTQYF | TGCGCCAGCGCGGGGCCCTGGGGCCGAGCCCCAGATACGCAGTACTTC
TRBJ1-2 | - | TRBV7-2 | many | CASSLVGGKGYGYTF | TGTGCCAGCAGCTTAGTAGGGGGGAAGGGCTATGGCTACACCTTC
TRBJ2-7 | - | TRBV6-1 | once | CPSSPEWRPYEQYF | TGTCCCAGCAGTCCCGAATGGCGCCCCTACGAGCAGTACTTC
TRBJ1-5 | TRBD1 | TRBV6-1 | - | CASGGTGTGAGGNQPQHF | TGTGCCAGCGGGGGAACCGGGACAGGGGCCGGGGGCAATCAGCCCCAGCATTTT
TRBJ2-1 | TRBD2 | TRBV11-1 | many | CASSFVAGTSGGGEQFF | TGTGCCAGCAGCTTTGTAGCTGGGACTAGCGGAGGGGGGGAGCAGTTCTTC
TRBJ1-6 | TRBD1 | TRBV27 | - | CASSSDREHWRSPLHF | TGTGCCAGCAGTTCGGACAGGGAGCATTGGAGATCACCCCTCCACTTT
TRBJ2-1 | - | TRBV7-3 | few | CASSLGPGQYNEQFF | TGTGCCAGCAGCTTAGGTCCGGGACAATACAATGAGCAGTTCTTC
TRBJ2-1 | - | TRBV10-1 | few | CASSELGPPRDEQFF | TGCGCCAGCAGTGAGTTGGGACCCCCCCGAGATGAGCAGTTCTTC
TRBJ2-5 | TRBD2 | TRBV7-7 | many | CASSLASGVGETQYF | TGTGCTAGCAGCTTAGCCAGCGGGGTCGGGGAGACCCAGTACTTC
TRBJ2-3 | - | TRBV27 | - | CASSRLTDTQYF | TGTGCCAGCAGTCGCCTCACAGATACGCAGTATTTT
TRBJ2-7 | TRBD1 | TRBV27 | - | CGRGQGGRGPDTQYF | TGTGGCAGGGGGCAGGGGGGCCGAGGCCCAGATACGCAGTACTTC
TRBJ2-7 | - | TRBV6-1 | - | CASSQLMAYEQYF | TGTGCCAGCAGCCAGCTTATGGCCTACGAGCAGTACTTC
TRBJ2-3 | TRBD2 | TRBV6-4 | - | CASGEGSGGKDMQYF | TGTGCCAGCGGTGAGGGGAGCGGGGGTAAAGATATGCAGTATTTC
TRBJ2-4 | - | TRBV27 | once | CACRRGAKNTQYF | TGTGCCTGCAGGCGGGGAGCCAAAAACACGCAGTACTTC